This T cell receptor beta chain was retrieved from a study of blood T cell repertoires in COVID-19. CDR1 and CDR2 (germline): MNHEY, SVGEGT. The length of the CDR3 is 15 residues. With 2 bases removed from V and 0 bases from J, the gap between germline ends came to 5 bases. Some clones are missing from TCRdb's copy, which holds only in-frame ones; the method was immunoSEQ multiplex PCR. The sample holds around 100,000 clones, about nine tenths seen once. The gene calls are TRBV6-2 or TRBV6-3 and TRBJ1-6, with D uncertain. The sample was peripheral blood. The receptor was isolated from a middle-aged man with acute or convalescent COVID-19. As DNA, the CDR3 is TGTGCCAGCAGTTACCTCCGCTCCTATAATTCACCCCTCCACTTT. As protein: CASSYLRSYNSPLHF.